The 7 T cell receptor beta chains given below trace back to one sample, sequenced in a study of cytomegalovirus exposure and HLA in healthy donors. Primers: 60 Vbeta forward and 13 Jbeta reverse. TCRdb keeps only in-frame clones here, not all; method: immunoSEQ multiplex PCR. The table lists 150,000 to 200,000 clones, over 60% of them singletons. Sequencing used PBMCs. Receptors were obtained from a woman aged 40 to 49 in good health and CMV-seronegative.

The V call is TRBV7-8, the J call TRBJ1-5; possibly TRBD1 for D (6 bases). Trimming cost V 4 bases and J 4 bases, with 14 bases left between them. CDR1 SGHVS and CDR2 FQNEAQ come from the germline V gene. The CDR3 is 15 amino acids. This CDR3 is CASSWVQGGNQPQHF. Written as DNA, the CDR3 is TGTGCCAGCAGCTGGGTACAGGGCGGAAATCAGCCCCAGCATTTT.

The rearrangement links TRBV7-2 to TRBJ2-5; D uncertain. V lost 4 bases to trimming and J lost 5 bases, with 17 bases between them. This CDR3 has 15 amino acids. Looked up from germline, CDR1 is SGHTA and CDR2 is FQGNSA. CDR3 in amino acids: CASSSSPTERETQYF. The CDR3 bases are TGTGCCAGCAGCTCGAGCCCGACCGAGAGGGAGACCCAGTACTTC.

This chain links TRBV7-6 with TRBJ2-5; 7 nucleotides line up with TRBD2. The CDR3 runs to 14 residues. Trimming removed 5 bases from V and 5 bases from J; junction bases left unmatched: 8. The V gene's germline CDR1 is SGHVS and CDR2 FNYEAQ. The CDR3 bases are TGTGCCAGCAGCCTCAGACTAGCCGGGGAGACCCAGTACTTC. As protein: CASSLRLAGETQYF.

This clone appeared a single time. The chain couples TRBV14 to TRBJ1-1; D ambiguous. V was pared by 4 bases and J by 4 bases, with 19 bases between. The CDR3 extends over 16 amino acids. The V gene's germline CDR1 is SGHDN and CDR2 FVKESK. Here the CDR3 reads CASSPGPTVPFTEAFF. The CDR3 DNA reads TGTGCCAGCAGCCCTGGGCCTACAGTGCCCTTCACTGAAGCTTTCTTT. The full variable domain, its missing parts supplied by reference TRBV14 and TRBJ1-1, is EAGVTQFPSHSVIEKGQTVTLRCDPISGHDNLYWYRRVMGKEIKFLLHFVKESKQDESGMPNNRFLAERTGGTYSTLKVQPAELEDSGVYFCASSPGPTVPFTEAFFGQGTRLTVV.

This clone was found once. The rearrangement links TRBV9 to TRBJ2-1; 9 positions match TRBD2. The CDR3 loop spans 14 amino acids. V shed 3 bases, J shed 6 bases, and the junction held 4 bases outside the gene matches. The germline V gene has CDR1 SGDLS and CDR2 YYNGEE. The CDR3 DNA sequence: TGTGCCAGCAGCGAGGGACTAGCAAGCAATGAGCAGTTCTTC. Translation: CASSEGLASNEQFF.

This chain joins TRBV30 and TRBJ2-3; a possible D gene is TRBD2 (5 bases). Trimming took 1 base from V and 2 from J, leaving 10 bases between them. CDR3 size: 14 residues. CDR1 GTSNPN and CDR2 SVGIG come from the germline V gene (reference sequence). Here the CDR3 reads CAWSAGRTTDTQYF. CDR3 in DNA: TGTGCCTGGAGTGCGGGGAGAACCACAGATACGCAGTATTTT.

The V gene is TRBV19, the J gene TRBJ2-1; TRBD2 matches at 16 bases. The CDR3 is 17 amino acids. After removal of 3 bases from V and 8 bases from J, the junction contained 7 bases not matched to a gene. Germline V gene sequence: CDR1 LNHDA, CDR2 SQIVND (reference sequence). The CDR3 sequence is CASSILGGTSGRDEQFF. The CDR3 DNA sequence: TGTGCCAGTAGTATCCTAGGCGGGACTAGCGGGAGGGATGAGCAGTTCTTC.